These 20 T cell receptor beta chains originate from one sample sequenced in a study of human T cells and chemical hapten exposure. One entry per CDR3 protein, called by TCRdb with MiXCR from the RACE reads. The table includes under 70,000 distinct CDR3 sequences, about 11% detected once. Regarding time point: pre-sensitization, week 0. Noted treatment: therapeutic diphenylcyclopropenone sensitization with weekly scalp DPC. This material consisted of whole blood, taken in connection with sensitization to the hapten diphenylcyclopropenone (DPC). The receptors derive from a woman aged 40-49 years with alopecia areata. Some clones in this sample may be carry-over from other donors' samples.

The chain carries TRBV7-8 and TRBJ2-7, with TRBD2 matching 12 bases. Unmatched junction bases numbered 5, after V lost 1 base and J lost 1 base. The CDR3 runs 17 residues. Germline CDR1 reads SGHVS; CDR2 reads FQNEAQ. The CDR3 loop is CASSLVTSGRVSYEQYF. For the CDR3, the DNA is TGTGCCAGCAGCTTAGTGACTAGCGGGAGAGTATCCTACGAGCAGTACTTC.

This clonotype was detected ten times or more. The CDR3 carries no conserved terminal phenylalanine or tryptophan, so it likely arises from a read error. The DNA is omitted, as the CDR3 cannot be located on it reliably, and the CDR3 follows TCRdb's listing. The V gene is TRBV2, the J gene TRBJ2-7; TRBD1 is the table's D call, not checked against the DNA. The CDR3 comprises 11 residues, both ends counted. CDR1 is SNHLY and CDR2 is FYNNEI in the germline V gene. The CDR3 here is CASSVGTPAVL.

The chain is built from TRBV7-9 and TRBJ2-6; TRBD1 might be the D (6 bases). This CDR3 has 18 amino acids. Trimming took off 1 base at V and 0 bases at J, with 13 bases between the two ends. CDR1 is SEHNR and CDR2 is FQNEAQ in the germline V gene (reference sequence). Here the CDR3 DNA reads TGTGCCAGCAGCTTAGATGACAGGCAATTCTCTGGGGCCAACGTCCTGACTTTC. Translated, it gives CASSLDDRQFSGANVLTF.

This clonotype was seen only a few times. The CDR3 nucleotides are TGTGCCAGTAGTCAGGGGCGCGACACCGGGGAGCTGTTTTTT. Its translation is CASSQGRDTGELFF. The V gene is TRBV19, the J gene TRBJ2-2, with a possible D match to TRBD1 (6 bases). Trimming shortened V by 5 bases and J by 3 bases, and 10 bases separated the two germline ends. The length of the CDR3 is 14 residues. The V gene's germline CDR1 is LNHDA and CDR2 SQIVND (reference sequence). The full variable domain, with the rest looked up from reference TRBV19 and TRBJ2-2, is DGGITQSPKYLFRKEGQNVTLSCEQNLNHDAMYWYRQDPGQGLRLIYYSQIVNDFQKGDIAEGYSVSREKKESFPLTVTSAQKNPTAFYLCASSQGRDTGELFFGEGSRLTVL.

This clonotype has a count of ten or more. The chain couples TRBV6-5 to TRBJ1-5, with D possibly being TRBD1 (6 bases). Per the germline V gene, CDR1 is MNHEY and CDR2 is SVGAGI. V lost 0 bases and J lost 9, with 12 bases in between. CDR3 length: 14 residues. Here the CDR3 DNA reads TGTGCCAGCAGTTACTCTAGGGGGTTACGGCCCCAGCATTTT. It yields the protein CASSYSRGLRPQHF.

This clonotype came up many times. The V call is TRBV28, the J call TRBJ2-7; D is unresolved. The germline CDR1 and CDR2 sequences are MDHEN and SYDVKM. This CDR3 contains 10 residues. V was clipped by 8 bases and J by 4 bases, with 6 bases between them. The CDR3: CASGGYEQYF. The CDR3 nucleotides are TGTGCCAGCGGCGGATACGAGCAGTACTTC.

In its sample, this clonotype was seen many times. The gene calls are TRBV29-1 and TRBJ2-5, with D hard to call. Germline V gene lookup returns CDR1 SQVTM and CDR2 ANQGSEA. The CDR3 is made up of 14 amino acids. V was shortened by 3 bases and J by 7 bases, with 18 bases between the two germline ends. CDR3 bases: TGCAGCGTTGACCGCCCTACCACCCCAGGGACCCAGTACTTC. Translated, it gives CSVDRPTTPGTQYF.

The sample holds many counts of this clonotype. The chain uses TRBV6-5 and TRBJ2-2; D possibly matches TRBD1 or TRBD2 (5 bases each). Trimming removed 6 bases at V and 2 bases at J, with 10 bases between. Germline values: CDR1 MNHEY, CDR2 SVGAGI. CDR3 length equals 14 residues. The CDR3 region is CASSRRDNTGELFF. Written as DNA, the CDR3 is TGTGCCAGCAGCCGCCGGGACAACACCGGGGAGCTGTTTTTT.

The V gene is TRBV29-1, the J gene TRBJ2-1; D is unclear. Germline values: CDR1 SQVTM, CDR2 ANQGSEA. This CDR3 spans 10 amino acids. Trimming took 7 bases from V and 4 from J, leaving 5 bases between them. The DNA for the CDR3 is TGCAGCGGCTTTTACAATGAGCAGTTCTTC. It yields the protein CSGFYNEQFF.

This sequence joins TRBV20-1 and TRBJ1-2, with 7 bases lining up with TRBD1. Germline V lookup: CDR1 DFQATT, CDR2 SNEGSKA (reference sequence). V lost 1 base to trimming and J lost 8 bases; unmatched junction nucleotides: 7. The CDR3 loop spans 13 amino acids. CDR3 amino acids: CSARASTGPGYTF. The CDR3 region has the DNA TGCAGTGCTAGAGCCTCGACAGGGCCCGGCTACACCTTC.

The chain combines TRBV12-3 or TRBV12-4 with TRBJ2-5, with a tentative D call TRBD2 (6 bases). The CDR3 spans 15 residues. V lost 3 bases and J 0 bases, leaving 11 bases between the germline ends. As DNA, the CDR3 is TGTGCCAGCAGTTTCGCGGGGAGAAACCAAGAGACCCAGTACTTC. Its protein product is CASSFAGRNQETQYF.

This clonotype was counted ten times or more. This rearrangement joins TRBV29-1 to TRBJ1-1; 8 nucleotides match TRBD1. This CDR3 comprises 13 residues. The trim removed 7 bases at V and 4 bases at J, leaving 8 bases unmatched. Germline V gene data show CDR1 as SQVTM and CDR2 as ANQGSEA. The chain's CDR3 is CSEKTGGGTEAFF. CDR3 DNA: TGCAGCGAAAAAACAGGGGGAGGCACTGAAGCTTTCTTT.

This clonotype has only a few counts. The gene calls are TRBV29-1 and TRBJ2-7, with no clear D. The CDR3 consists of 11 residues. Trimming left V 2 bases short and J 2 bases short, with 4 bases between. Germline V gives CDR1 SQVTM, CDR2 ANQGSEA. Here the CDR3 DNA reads TGCAGCGTTGAATACCCCTACGAGCAGTACTTC. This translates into CSVEYPYEQYF.

The CDR3 bases are TGTGCCAGCAGCTTAGCTAACTATGGCTACACCTTC. Protein: CASSLANYGYTF. The gene calls are TRBV7-9 and TRBJ1-2; D uncertain. Trimming took off 0 bases at V and 1 base at J, with 0 bases between the two ends. From germline, CDR1 is SEHNR and CDR2 FQNEAQ (reference sequence). This CDR3 spans 12 amino acids.

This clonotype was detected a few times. The CDR3 DNA follows: TGCAGTGCGAGCGGGATGGCCTACGAGCAGTACTTC. It is translated as CSASGMAYEQYF. This sequence joins TRBV20-1 and TRBJ2-7; 7 bases are shared with TRBD2. V shed 6 bases and J 2 bases; nucleotides not matched to a gene: 4. The V gene's germline CDR1 is DFQATT and CDR2 SNEGSKA (reference sequence). This CDR3 spans 12 amino acids.

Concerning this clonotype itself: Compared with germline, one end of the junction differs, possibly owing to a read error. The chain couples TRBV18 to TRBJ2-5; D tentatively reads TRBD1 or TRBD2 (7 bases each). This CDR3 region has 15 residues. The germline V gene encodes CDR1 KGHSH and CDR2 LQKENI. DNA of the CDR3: TGTGCCAGCTCACCACCGCCGACAGGGAGGGAGACCCAGCACTTC. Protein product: CASSPPPTGRETQHF.

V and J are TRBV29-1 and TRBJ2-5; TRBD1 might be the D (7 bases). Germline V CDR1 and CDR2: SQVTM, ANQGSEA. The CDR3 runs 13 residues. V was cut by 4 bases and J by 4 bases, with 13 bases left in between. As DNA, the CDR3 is TGCAGCGTTGGCCACAGGGGAGGAGAGACCCAGTACTTC. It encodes CSVGHRGGETQYF.

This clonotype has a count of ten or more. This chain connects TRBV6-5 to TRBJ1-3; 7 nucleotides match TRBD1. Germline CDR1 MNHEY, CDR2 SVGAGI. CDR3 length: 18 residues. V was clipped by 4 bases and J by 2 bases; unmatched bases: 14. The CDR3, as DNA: TGTGCCAGCAGTTCTGGGAGACAGGGCAGTCGGGCTGGAAACACCATATATTTT. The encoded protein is CASSSGRQGSRAGNTIYF.

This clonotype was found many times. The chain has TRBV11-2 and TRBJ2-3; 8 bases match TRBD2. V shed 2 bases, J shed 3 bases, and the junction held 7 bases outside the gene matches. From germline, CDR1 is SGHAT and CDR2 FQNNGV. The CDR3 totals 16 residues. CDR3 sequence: CASSLTAGVMTDTQYF. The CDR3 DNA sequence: TGTGCCAGCAGCTTAACAGCGGGAGTGATGACAGATACGCAGTATTTT.

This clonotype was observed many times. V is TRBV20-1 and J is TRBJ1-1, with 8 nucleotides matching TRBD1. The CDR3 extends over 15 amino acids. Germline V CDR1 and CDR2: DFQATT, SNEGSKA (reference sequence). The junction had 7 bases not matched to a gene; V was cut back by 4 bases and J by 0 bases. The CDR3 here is CSATPGGSLNTEAFF. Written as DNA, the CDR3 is TGCAGTGCTACTCCAGGGGGCTCGTTGAACACTGAAGCTTTCTTT.